The text below deals with one T cell receptor (beta chain). What it binds is not known. The unsorted libraries were made from 2 million PBMCs kept at -80 C. V lost 2 bases to trimming and J lost 4 bases, with 11 bases between them. The length of the CDR3 is 14 residues. The germline V gene has CDR1 SEHNR and CDR2 FQNEAQ (reference sequence). 5'RACE generated cDNA with 10-nucleotide random UMIs. Sequencing of 15-18 subjects in each run yielded over 200 million TCR-beta sequences. TCRdb reanalysed the 5' RACE reads using MiXCR and keeps one entry per CDR3 protein. The sample lists 50,000 to 75,000 distinct CDR3 sequences, approximately 12% seen once, with around 10% in the top ten. This entry is derived from a study of neurological immune-mediated disorders. Notes on the study in general: Multiple sclerosis was found to have the least TCR clonal expansion, below healthy controls, and HTLV-1-associated myelopathy the most.

Input material: PBMCs. The TCR sequence derives from a woman aged 55-70 years with HTLV-1-associated myelopathy (HAM/TSP). The rearrangement links TRBV7-9 to TRBJ2-5, with D perhaps matching TRBD1 (5 bases). The CDR3 nucleotides are TGTGCCAGCAGCTTAACGGGCCAGGGAGAGACCCAGTACTTC. It is translated as CASSLTGQGETQYF.